This T cell receptor (beta chain) was documented in a study of shared clonotypes between healthy human individuals. About the research overall: A couple of female and a few male donors aged 18 to 49 were enrolled.

V lost 4 bases, J lost 4 bases, and 19 bases lay in between. CDR1 is MGHRA and CDR2 is YSYEKL in the germline V gene. The CDR3 runs 16 residues. With respect to this clone: No antigen is known for it.

The study, taken as a whole, reports: About 5% of naive CD4 clonotypes were shared across four donors.

Measured with immunoSEQ multiplex PCR; TCRdb has only the in-frame clones, and not every one. The repertoire includes about 710,000 clones, about two thirds of them detected once, and around 1.7% sits in the top ten. Splitting of CD4+ cells produced CD45RA+ naive and CD45RA-negative memory subsets. The material sequenced was memory CD4+ T cells sorted from blood. Subset noted: CD45RA-negative fraction. V is TRBV4-1 and J is TRBJ1-2; D gene uncertain. This receptor was identified in a woman aged 25 to 39 in good health. This CDR3 reads CASSPPGTLEAYGYTF. CDR3 nucleotides: TGCGCCAGCAGCCCTCCCGGCACCTTGGAGGCCTATGGCTACACCTTC.